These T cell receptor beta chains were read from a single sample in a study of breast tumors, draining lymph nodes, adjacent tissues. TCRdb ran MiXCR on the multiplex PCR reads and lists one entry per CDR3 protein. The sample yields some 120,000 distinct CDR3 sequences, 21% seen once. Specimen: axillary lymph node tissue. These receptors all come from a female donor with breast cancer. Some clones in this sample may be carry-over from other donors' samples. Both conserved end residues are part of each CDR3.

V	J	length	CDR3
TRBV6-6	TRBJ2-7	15	CASSYRASGAYEQYF
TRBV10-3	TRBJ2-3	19	CAISGDPSGAGALGDTQYF
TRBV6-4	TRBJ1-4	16	CASSETRGGVGEKLFF
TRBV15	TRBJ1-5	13	CATSRSLNQPQHF
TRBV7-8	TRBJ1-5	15	CASSLERGADQPQHF
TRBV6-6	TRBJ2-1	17	CASSYSPKAGGNNEQFF
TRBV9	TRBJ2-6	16	CASSGNRASGANVLTF
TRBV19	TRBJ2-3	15	CASSRGGAEVDTQYF
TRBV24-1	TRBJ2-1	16	CATSDFGTGGYNEQFF
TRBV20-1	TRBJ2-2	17	CSARDRAGGTNTGELFF
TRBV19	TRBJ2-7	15	CASSKRPSGNYEQYF
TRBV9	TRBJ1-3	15	CASSGSGFSGNTIYF
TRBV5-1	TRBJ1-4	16	CASSLVGGQTNEKLFF
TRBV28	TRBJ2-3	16	CASRRLAAAGTDTQYF
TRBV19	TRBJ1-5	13	CATGGYSNQPQHF